The sample holds a few counts of the clone carrying this TCR beta chain. These data come from a study of cytomegalovirus exposure and HLA in healthy donors. Study-wide background: There were approximately 85 million unique TCRs (from HLA-typed donors) in an early data release. The Caucasian-associated ancestry cluster contained roughly four fifths of the approximately 400 genotyped donors.

The PCR contained 60 Vbeta and 13 Jbeta primers. Sequenced by immunoSEQ multiplex PCR; TCRdb stores in-frame clones only, minus some. The sample lists roughly 140,000 clones; 70% to 80% were seen once. CDR1 is SEHNR, CDR2 FQNEAQ, per germline (reference sequence). V was trimmed by 5 bases and J by 0 bases, leaving 13 bases between them. This CDR3 has 15 amino acids. The chain couples TRBV7-9 to TRBJ1-1, with D maybe TRBD1 (6 bases). This sequence originates from a woman aged 18-30 years in good health and CMV-seropositive. Sequenced material: PBMCs. Here the CDR3 DNA reads TGTGCCAGCAGCAAAACAGGACAGCTGAACACTGAAGCTTTCTTT. It is translated as CASSKTGQLNTEAFF.